This paragraph covers one T cell receptor beta chain sequence. It has no known antigen specificity. Nothing much larger sits one base from this clone, and base qualities are not available. CDR1 is given as MRHNA and CDR2 as SNTAGT, both from the germline V gene. Deletion took 5 bases off V and 7 bases off J, with a span of 15 bases between the germline ends. The CDR3 starts with the cysteine, ends with the phenylalanine, and has 13 residues. Only CDR3 DNA remains: 39 bases, in frame from the first base. The library was built by means of the immunoSEQ multiplex PCR assay. Deep sequencing of rearranged TCR beta loci, alongside multiparametric flow cytometry, was used to profile T cell repertoires. TCRdb took this table from immuneACCESS and kept in-frame rearrangements with V and J called. Such tables lack part of the clones; where checked against another copy, unresolved V genes explain under half of the gap, and the rest is unexplained. Recorded for this sample are 25,000 to 35,000 clones; about 91% of them occurred a single time. The ten largest clonotypes hold 6.5% to 8% of the sample.

The sample belongs to a study of lymphopenia after photon versus proton radiotherapy (dated by TCRdb to between 2018 and 2021). With regard to the full study: The immunological effects of photon versus proton radiation therapy were compared in patients with gastrointestinal tumors who developed high-grade lymphopenia. The goal of the study was to describe how the two radiation modalities differ in their effects on the immune system. The cohort included roughly 20 patients with gastrointestinal tumors who developed lymphopenia after receiving either photon or proton therapy.

The research as a whole found: During treatment, patients who received proton therapy stayed relatively stable, whereas patients who received photon therapy lost naive T cells and TCR diversity and gained effector/memory populations. The authors looked at the survival association only in patients who died, and they framed better survival with proton therapy as a possibility rather than a demonstrated result. After the lymphocyte count nadir, oligoclonal expansion, especially of CD8+ Temra cells, was observed in photon-treated repertoires, and the drop in diversity was driven by this expansion. Across the cohort, a larger post-nadir drop in TCR diversity was inversely correlated with overall survival time among patients who died.

The sequence derives from a woman in her 70s with pancreatic cancer. Some clones in this sample may be carry-over from other donors' samples. This specimen consisted of peripheral blood, obtained from a patient treated with proton-based radiotherapy. The chain is encoded by TRBV6-4 joined to TRBJ2-7; the D region possibly corresponds to TRBD1 (6 bases align). The nucleotides are TGTGCCAGCAGTTCCGGGCCAGACAGGGAGCAGTACTTC. Its translation reads: CASSSGPDREQYF.